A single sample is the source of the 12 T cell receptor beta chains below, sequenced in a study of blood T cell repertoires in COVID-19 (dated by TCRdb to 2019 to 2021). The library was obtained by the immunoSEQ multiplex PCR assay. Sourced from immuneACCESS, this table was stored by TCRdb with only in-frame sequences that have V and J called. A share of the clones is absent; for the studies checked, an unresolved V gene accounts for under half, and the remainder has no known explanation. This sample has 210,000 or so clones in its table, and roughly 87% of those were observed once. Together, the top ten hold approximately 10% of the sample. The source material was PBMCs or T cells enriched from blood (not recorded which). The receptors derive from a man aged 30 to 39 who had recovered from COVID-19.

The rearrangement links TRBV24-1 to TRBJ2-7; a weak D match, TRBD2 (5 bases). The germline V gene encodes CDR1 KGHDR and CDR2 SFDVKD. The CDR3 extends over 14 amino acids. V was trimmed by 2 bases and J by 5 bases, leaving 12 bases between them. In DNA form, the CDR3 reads TGTGCCACCAGTGATTCTAGTCGGGGTCACGAGCAGTACTTC. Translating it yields CATSDSSRGHEQYF.

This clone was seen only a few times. CDR3 in amino acids: CASSWGQANIYEQYF. In DNA, the CDR3 is TGTGCCAGCAGCTGGGGACAGGCCAACATCTACGAGCAGTACTTC. The chain combines TRBV11-1 with TRBJ2-7, with 8 bases fitting TRBD1. V gave up 4 bases and J gave up 3 bases; unmatched junction bases: 8. This CDR3 contains 15 residues. The germline V gene has CDR1 SGHAT and CDR2 FQDESV (reference sequence). Based on the CDR3 plus reference TRBV11-1 and TRBJ2-7, the full variable domain is EAEVAQSPRYKITEKSQAVAFWCDPISGHATLYWYRQILGQGPELLVQFQDESVVDDSQLPKDRFSAERLKGVDSTLKIQPAELGDSAMYLCASSWGQANIYEQYFGPGTRLTVT.

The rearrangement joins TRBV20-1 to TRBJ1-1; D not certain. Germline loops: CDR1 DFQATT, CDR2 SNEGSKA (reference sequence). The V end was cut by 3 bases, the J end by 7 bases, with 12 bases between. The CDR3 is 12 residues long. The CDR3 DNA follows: TGCAGTGCTAGTACCGCGGGCCATGAAGCTTTCTTT. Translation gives CSASTAGHEAFF.

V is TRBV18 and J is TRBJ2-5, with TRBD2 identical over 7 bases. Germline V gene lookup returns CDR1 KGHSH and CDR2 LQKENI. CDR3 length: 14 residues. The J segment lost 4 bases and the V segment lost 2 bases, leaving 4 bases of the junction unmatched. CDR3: CASSPKSGTETQYF. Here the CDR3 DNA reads TGTGCCAGCTCACCAAAAAGCGGGACAGAGACCCAGTACTTC. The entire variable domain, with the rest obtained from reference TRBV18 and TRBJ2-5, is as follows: NAGVMQNPRHLVRRRGQEARLRCSPMKGHSHVYWYRQLPEEGLKFMVYLQKENIIDESGMPKERFSAEFPKEGPSILRIQQVVRGDSAAYFCASSPKSGTETQYFGPGTRLLVL.

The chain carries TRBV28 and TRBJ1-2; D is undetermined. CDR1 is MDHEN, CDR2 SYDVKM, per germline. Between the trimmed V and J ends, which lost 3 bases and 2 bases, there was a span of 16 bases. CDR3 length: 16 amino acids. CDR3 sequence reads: CASSFTAWGGNYGYTF. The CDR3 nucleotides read TGTGCCAGCAGTTTTACCGCCTGGGGAGGCAACTATGGCTACACCTTC.

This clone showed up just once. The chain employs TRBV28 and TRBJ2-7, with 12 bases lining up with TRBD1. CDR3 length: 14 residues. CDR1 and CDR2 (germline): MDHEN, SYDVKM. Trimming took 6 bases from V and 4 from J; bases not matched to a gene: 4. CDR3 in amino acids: CASSRDRGLYEQYF. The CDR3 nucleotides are TGTGCCAGCAGCCGGGACAGGGGGCTGTACGAGCAGTACTTC. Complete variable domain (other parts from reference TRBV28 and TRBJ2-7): DVKVTQSSRYLVKRTGEKVFLECVQDMDHENMFWYRQDPGLGLRLIYFSYDVKMKEKGDIPEGYSVSREKKERFSLILESASTNQTSMYLCASSRDRGLYEQYFGPGTRLTVT.

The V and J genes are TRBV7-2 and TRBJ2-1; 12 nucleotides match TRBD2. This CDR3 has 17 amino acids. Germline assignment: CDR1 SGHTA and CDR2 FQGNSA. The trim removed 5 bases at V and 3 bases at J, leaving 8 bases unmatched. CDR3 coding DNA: TGTGCCAGCAGCGCCCGGACTAGCGGGACCAACTACAATGAGCAGTTCTTC. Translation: CASSARTSGTNYNEQFF.

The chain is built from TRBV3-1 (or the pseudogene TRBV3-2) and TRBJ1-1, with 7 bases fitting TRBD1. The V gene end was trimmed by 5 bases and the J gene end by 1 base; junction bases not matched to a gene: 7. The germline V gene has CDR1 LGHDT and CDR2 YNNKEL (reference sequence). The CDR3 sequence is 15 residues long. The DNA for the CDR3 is TGTGCCAGCAGCTATTCTCGGACAGGGAACACTGAAGCTTTCTTT. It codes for CASSYSRTGNTEAFF.

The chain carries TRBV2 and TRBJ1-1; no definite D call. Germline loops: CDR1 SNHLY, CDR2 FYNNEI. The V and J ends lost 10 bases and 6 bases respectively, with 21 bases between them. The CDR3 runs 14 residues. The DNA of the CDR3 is TGTGCCACACGAAAGTCTTCGTTATACTCTGAAGCTTTCTTT. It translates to CATRKSSLYSEAFF.

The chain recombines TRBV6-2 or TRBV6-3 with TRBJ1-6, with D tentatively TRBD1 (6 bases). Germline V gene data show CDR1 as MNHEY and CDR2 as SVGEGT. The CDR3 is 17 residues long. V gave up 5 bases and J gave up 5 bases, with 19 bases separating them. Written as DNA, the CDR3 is TGTGCCAGCAGTCCCGGAGACCCCAGGGGTGATAATTCACCCCTCCACTTT. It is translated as CASSPGDPRGDNSPLHF.

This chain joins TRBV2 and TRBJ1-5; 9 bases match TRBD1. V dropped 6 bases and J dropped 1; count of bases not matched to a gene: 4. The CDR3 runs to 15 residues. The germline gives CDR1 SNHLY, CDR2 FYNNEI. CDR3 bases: TGTGCCAGCAGGTACAGGGGGCTGAGCAATCAGCCCCAGCATTTT. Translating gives CASRYRGLSNQPQHF.

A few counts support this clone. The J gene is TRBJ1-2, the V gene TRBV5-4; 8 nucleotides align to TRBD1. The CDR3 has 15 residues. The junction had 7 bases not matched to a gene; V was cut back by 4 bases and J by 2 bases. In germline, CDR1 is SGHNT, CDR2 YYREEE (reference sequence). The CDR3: CASSGRDRTNYGYTF. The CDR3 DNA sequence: TGTGCCAGCAGCGGAAGGGACAGGACCAACTATGGCTACACCTTC.